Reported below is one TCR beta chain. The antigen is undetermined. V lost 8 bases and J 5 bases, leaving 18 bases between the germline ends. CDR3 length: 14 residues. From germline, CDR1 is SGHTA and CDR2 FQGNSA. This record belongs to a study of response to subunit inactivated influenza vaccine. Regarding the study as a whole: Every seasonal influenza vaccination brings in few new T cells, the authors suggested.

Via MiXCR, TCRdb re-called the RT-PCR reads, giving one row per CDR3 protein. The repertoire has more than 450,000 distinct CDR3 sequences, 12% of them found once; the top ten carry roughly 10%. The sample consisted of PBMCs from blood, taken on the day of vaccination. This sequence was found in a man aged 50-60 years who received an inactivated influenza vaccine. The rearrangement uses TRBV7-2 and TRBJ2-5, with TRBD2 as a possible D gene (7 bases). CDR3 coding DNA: TGTGCCAGCGCTTCCCGGGGGGCGCAGGAGACCCAGTACTTC. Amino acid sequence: CASASRGAQETQYF.